The 8 T cell receptor beta chains given below trace back to one sample, sequenced in a study of cytomegalovirus exposure and HLA in healthy donors. The PCR had 60 Vbeta and 13 Jbeta primers. TCRdb's copy holds only in-frame clones and misses some; the assay was immunoSEQ multiplex PCR. Here the sample spans 95,000 or so clones, under 90% being singletons. Sequencing was done on a sample of PBMCs. These receptors all stem from an older woman in good health and CMV-seropositive.

The chain links TRBV5-4 to TRBJ1-2, with a tentative D call TRBD1 (6 bases). Looked up from germline, CDR1 is SGHNT and CDR2 is YYREEE (reference sequence). V was clipped by 4 bases and J by 4 bases, with 14 bases between them. The length of the CDR3 is 14 residues. The CDR3 protein is CASSIEGGGYGYTF. For the CDR3, the DNA is TGTGCCAGCAGCATTGAGGGGGGGGGCTATGGCTACACCTTC.

The J gene is TRBJ2-7, the V gene TRBV4-1; 8 nucleotides align to TRBD1. V lost 0 bases to trimming and J lost 5 bases; unmatched junction nucleotides: 3. There are 14 residues in the CDR3. From germline, CDR1 is MGHRA and CDR2 YSYEKL. In DNA, the CDR3 is TGCGCCAGCAGCCAAGACAGGGGGCTCGACGAGCAGTACTTC. It encodes CASSQDRGLDEQYF.

The V and J genes are TRBV4-1 and TRBJ2-7; the match to TRBD2 covers 11 bases. With V trimmed by 3 bases and J by 5 bases, 12 bases remained unmatched. The CDR3 spans 17 residues. Germline lookup yields CDR1 MGHRA and CDR2 YSYEKL. The CDR3 protein is CASSHPIVTSGRNEQYF. Here the CDR3 DNA reads TGCGCCAGCAGCCATCCTATCGTAACTAGCGGGAGAAACGAGCAGTACTTC.

V and J are TRBV5-1 and TRBJ2-7, with a weak D call TRBD1 (6 bases). CDR1 is SGHRS, CDR2 YFSETQ, per germline. V was pared by 4 bases and J by 3 bases, with 11 bases between. The length of the CDR3 is 13 residues. The CDR3 is CASSLQGNYEQYF. The CDR3 nucleotides read TGCGCCAGCAGCCTCCAGGGGAACTACGAGCAGTACTTC.

The DNA for the CDR3 is TGTGCCAGCAGTTTATCGGGACAAAATAATTCACCCCTCCACTTT. Encoded protein: CASSLSGQNNSPLHF. The J gene is TRBJ1-6, the V gene TRBV28; D perhaps matches TRBD1 (6 bases). This CDR3 has 15 residues. V was shortened by 1 base and J by 5 bases, with 9 bases between the two germline ends. Per the germline V gene, CDR1 is MDHEN and CDR2 is SYDVKM.

J is TRBJ2-5 and V is TRBV5-1, with 9 nucleotides matching TRBD2. This CDR3 region has 18 residues. Germline V lookup: CDR1 SGHRS, CDR2 YFSETQ. J gave up 7 bases and V 4 bases, and 20 bases lay outside the gene matches. The CDR3 DNA reads TGCGCCAGCAGCGCGGGTGCCTTAGCGGGAGCTCCCCGGGGGACCCAGTACTTC. Protein product: CASSAGALAGAPRGTQYF.

The chain carries TRBV6-1 and TRBJ1-1, with 7 bases identical to TRBD1. This CDR3 comprises 13 residues. Germline loops: CDR1 MNHNS, CDR2 SASEGT. With V trimmed by 10 bases and J by 1 base, 6 bases remained unmatched. The CDR3 DNA is TGTGCCACCCCGGACAGGAAGAACACTGAAGCTTTCTTT. Its protein product is CATPDRKNTEAFF.

The rearrangement uses TRBV7-8 and TRBJ1-1, with a weak D call TRBD1 (5 bases). Deletions cut 1 base from V and 3 bases from J, with 12 bases between. CDR1 is SGHVS, CDR2 FQNEAQ, per germline. CDR3 length: 15 amino acids. This chain's CDR3 is CASSLGGGLDTEAFF. CDR3 DNA sequence: TGTGCCAGCAGCTTAGGTGGGGGACTTGACACTGAAGCTTTCTTT. Drawing the rest from reference TRBV7-8 and TRBJ1-1, the complete variable domain is GAGVSQSPRYKVAKRGQDVALRCDPISGHVSLFWYQQALGQGPEFLTYFQNEAQLDKSGLPSDRFFAERPEGSVSTLKIQRTQQEDSAVYLCASSLGGGLDTEAFFGQGTRLTVV.